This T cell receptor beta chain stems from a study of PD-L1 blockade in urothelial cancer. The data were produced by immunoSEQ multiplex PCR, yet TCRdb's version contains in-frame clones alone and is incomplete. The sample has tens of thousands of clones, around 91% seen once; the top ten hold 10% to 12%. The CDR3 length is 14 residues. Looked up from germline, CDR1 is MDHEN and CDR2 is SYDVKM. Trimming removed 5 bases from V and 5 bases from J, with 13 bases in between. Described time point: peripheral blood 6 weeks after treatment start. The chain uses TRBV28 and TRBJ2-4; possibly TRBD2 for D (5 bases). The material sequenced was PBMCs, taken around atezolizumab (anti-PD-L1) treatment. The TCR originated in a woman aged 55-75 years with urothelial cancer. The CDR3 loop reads CASSVLGPENIQYF. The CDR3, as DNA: TGTGCCAGCAGTGTACTAGGCCCGGAAAACATTCAGTACTTC.